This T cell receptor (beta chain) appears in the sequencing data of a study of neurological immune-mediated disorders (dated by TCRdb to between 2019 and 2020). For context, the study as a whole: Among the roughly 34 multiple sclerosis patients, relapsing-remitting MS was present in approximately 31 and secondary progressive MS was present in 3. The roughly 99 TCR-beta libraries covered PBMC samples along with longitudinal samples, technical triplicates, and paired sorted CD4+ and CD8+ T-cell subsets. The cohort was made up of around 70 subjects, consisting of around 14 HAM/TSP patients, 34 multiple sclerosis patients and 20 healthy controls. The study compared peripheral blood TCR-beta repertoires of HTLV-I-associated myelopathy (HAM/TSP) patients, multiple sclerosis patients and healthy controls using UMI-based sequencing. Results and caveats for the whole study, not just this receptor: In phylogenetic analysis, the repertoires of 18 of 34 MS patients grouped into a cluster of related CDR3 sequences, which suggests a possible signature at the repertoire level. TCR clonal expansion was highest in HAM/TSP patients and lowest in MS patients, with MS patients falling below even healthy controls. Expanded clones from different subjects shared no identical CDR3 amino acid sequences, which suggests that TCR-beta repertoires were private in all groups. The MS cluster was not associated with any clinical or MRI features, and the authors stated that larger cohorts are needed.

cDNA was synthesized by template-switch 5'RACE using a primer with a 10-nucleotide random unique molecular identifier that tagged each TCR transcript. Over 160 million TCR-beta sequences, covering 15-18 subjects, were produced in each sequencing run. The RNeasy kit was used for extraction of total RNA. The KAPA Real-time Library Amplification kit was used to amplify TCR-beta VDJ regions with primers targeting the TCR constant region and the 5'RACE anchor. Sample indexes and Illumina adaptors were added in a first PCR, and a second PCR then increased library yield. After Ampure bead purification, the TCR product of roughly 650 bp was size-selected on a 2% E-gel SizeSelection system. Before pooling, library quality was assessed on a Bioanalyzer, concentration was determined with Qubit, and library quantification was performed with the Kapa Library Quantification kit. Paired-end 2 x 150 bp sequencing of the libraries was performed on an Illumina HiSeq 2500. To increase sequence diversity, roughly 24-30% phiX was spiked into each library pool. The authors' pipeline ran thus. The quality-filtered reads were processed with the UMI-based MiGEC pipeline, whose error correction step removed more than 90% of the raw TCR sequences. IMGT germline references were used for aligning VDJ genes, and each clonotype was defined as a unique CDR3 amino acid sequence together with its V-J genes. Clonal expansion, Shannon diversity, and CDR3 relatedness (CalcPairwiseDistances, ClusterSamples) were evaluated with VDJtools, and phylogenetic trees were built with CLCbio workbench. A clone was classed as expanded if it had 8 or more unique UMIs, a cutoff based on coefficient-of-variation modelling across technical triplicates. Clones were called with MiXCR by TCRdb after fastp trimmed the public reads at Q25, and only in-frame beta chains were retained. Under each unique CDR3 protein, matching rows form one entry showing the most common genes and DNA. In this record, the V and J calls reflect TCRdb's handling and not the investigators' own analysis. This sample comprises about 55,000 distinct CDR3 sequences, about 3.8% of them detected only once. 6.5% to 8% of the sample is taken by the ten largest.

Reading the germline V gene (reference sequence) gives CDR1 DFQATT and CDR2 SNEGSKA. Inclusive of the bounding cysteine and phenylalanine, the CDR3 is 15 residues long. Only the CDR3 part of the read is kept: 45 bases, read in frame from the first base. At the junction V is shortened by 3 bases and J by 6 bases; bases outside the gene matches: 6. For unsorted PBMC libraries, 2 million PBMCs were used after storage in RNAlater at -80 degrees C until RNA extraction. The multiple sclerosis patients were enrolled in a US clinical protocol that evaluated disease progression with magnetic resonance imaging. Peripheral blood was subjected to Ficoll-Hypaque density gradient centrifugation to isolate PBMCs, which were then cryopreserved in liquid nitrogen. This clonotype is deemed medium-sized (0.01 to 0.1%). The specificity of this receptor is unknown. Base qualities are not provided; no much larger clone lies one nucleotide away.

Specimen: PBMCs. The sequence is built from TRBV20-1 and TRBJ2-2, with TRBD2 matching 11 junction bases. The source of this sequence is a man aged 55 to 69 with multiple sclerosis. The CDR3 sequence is CSASSASGRSGELFF. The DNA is TGCAGTGCTAGTTCAGCTAGCGGGAGGTCCGGGGAGCTGTTTTTT.